This TCR beta chain was identified in a study of blood T cell repertoires in COVID-19. The CDR3 runs to 17 residues. J was trimmed by 5 bases and V by 3 bases; bases with no gene match: 7. Germline CDR1 reads LNHDA; CDR2 reads SQIVND (reference sequence). Authors' methods: Estimated nucleated cell counts came from reference gene primer amplification. Assay: immunoSEQ multiplex PCR; the TCRdb copy retains only in-frame clones and omits some. V, J and clone size are those of that table, while D and trimming were read from the DNA. The table has about 160,000 clones, about 85% seen once. The source material was peripheral blood. The chain links TRBV19 to TRBJ2-5; 15 bases are a match to TRBD2. The origin of this receptor is a man in his sixties who had recovered from COVID-19. The CDR3 DNA follows: TGTGCCAGTAGTATGAGGACTAGCGGGGGGGCTGGGGAGACCCAGTACTTC. Translated, it gives CASSMRTSGGAGETQYF.